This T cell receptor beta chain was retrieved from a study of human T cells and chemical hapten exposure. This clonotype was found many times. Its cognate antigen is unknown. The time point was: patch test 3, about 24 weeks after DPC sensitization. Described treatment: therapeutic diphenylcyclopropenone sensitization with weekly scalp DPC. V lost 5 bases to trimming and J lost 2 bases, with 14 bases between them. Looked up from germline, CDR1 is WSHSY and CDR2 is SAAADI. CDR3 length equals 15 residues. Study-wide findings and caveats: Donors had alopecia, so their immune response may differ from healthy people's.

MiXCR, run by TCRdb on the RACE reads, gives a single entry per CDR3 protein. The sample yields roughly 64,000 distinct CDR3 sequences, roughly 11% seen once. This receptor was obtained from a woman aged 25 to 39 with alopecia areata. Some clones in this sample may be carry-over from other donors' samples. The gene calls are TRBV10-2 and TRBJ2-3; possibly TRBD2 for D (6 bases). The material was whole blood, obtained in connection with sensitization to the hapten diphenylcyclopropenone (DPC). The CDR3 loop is CASSRWDSNTDTQYF. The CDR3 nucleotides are TGCGCCAGCAGTAGATGGGACTCAAACACAGATACGCAGTATTTT.